The rows below give T cell receptor beta chains drawn from one sample of a study of T cell clonotyping in hematopoietic cell transplantation. Measured with immunoSEQ multiplex PCR; TCRdb has only the in-frame clones, and not every one. The sample records approximately 20,000 clones, around 85% being singletons. The sequenced sample consisted of peripheral blood mononuclear cells. The source is a man aged 55 to 70 in good health. Some clones in this sample may be carry-over from other donors' samples. Both conserved end residues are part of each CDR3. The D gene is left open where the match is weak. Size is stated for part of the rows, as once, few or many counts, or as a class when the clone is expanded.

>TRBJ1-5|NA|TRBD1|TRBV30
TGTGCCTGGAGTCGGGACAGGGTCATTGGGGATCAGCCCCAGCATTTT
CAWSRDRVIGDQPQHF
>TRBJ2-7|NA|NA|TRBV19
TGTGCCAGTAGTACATCCGACGGCTCCTACGAGCAGTACTTC
CASSTSDGSYEQYF
>TRBJ1-1|NA|NA|TRBV28
TGTGCCAGCAGTTTGGGTGGGGAGGGAAGGACTGAAGCTTTCTTT
CASSLGGEGRTEAFF
>TRBJ2-2|NA|TRBD1|TRBV5-6
TGTGCCAGCAGCTACAGGGGGAGGACCGGGGAGCTGTTTTTT
CASSYRGRTGELFF
>TRBJ1-6|NA|NA|TRBV30
TGTGCCCATAAACCGAGGGAGACCCTCCACTTT
CAHKPRETLHF
>TRBJ2-7|NA|NA|TRBV5-6
TGTGCCAGCAGCGCTACACTGGGACCGACCTACGAGCAGTACTTC
CASSATLGPTYEQYF
>TRBJ2-1|few|NA|TRBV5-1
TGCGCCAGCAGCTTGGGTAGCGGAGCAGTGAATGAGCAGTTCTTC
CASSLGSGAVNEQFF
>TRBJ1-1|NA|TRBD1|TRBV29-1
TGCAGCGTGTTTTCAGGGGGCGGCGGGGACACTGAAGCTTTCTTT
CSVFSGGGGDTEAFF
>TRBJ2-6|NA|NA|TRBV4-1
TGCGCCAGTAGCCGAGGAGACGGCTCTGGGGCCAACGTCCTGACTTTC
CASSRGDGSGANVLTF
>TRBJ1-1|NA|NA|TRBV29-1
TGCAGCGTTGACGCCGGTGTAAGAAACACTGAAGCTTTCTTT
CSVDAGVRNTEAFF
>TRBJ2-7|NA|NA|TRBV10-1
TGCGCCAGCAGTGCAGCCGGGACCCCGCGGGAGCAGTACTTC
CASSAAGTPREQYF
>TRBJ1-4|few|NA|TRBV5-4
TGTGCCAGCAGCTTAGGGGGTCTCAATGAAAAACTGTTTTTT
CASSLGGLNEKLFF
>TRBJ1-2|NA|TRBD1|TRBV10-2
TGCGCCAGCATGAGTGTGGGACAGGGGGCCAGATTGGCTAACTATGGCTACACCTTC
CASMSVGQGARLANYGYTF
>TRBJ2-3|NA|TRBD2|TRBV6-4
TGTGCCAGCAGTGACACTAGCGGGGGGGCCACAGATACGCAGTATTTT
CASSDTSGGATDTQYF
>TRBJ2-1|NA|TRBD2|TRBV27
TGTGCCAGCAGTTTAAAGCGGGACTTTGAGCAGTTCTTC
CASSLKRDFEQFF
>TRBJ2-7|NA|TRBD1|TRBV14
TGTGCCAGCAGCCAAGGTCGGGGACAGGGGGCTTACGAGCAGTACTTC
CASSQGRGQGAYEQYF
>TRBJ1-5|NA|NA|TRBV19
TGTGCCAGTAGAGCGACAGCGAGCCCGAATCAGCCCCAGCATTTT
CASRATASPNQPQHF
>TRBJ1-5|NA|NA|TRBV11-2
TGTGCCAGCAGCTTAGAGGCGTGGGGGCATGTGCGTGGTCGGCCCCAGCATTTT
CASSLEAWGHVRGRPQHF
>TRBJ2-2|NA|NA|TRBV5-6
TGTGCCAGCAGCTTGGACGGACCGTCCGGGGAGCTGTTTTTT
CASSLDGPSGELFF
>TRBJ2-2|few|TRBD1|TRBV5-6
TGTGCCAGCAGCTTCTGGGGACAGGGGACCGGGGAGCTGTTTTTT
CASSFWGQGTGELFF
>TRBJ1-3|NA|NA|TRBV15
TGTGCCACCAGCAGAGATAAGGGCTCTGGAAACACCATATATTTT
CATSRDKGSGNTIYF
>TRBJ1-5|NA|TRBD1|TRBV6-6
TGTGCCAGCAGTCAGGGGGCCAGGAATCAGCCCCAGCATTTT
CASSQGARNQPQHF
>TRBJ2-7|NA|NA|TRBV5-1
TGCGCCAGCAGCTTACAAAGACACTACGAGCAGTACTTC
CASSLQRHYEQYF
>TRBJ2-7|NA|NA|TRBV5-1
TGCGCCAGCAGCGCAGGGGTGGGCGAGCAGTACTTC
CASSAGVGEQYF
>TRBJ1-5|once|NA|TRBV11-2
TGTGCCAGCAGCCCGCCGGGGGGGGGCAATCAGCCCCAGCATTTT
CASSPPGGGNQPQHF
>TRBJ2-1|NA|TRBD1|TRBV7-9
TGTGCCAGCAGTTCTGGAGGGACAGGCTACAATGAGCAGTTCTTC
CASSSGGTGYNEQFF
>TRBJ1-2|NA|NA|TRBV5-5
TGTGCCAGCAGACCGACAGGCCTTGGTAACTATGGCTACACCTTC
CASRPTGLGNYGYTF
>TRBJ1-5|few|NA|TRBV19
TGTGCCAGTAGCCCTCAGGGGAGGGGGCAGCCCCAGCATTTT
CASSPQGRGQPQHF
>TRBJ1-2|NA|NA|TRBV29-1
TGCAGCGTTGAAGATGGAACAGCTCGCGGCTATGGCTACACCTTC
CSVEDGTARGYGYTF
>TRBJ1-3|NA|TRBD1|TRBV7-2
TGTGCCAGCAGCCGGGGACAGGGGAGGGAATTTGGAAACACCATATATTTT
CASSRGQGREFGNTIYF
>TRBJ1-4|NA|TRBD1|TRBV29-1
TGCAGCCCTCCCGGCCGGGACAGGGTTGATAAACTGTTTTTT
CSPPGRDRVDKLFF
>TRBJ2-2|NA|NA|TRBV5-5
TGTGCCAGCAGCTTAGATATGAAGGCGACCGGGGAGCTGTTTTTT
CASSLDMKATGELFF
>TRBJ1-4|NA|NA|TRBV7-2
TGTGCCAGCCACCGTGGGTTTGGCCATGCAACTAATGAAAAACTGTTTTTT
CASHRGFGHATNEKLFF
>TRBJ2-7|NA|NA|TRBV5-1
TGCGCCAGCAGCCACAGGGCCCCGATGCAACTGTACGAGCAGTACTTC
CASSHRAPMQLYEQYF
>TRBJ1-1|few|NA|TRBV5-5
TGTGCCAGCAGCCCCATAGGTTTCACTGAAGCTTTCTTT
CASSPIGFTEAFF
>TRBJ2-1|once|NA|TRBV6-4
TGTGCCAGCAGTGACAGTCCCTGGAATGAGCAGTTCTTC
CASSDSPWNEQFF
>TRBJ2-7|large|NA|TRBV27
TGTGCCAGCAGTTCGGTAGGGTACGAGCAGTACTTC
CASSSVGYEQYF
>TRBJ1-5|few|TRBD1|TRBV27
TGTGCCAGCACCGGGACAGGGGGCGATCAGCCCCAGCATTTT
CASTGTGGDQPQHF
>TRBJ1-3|NA|NA|TRBV29-1
TGCAGCGTTGAAGGGATGCCCTCTGGAAACACCATATATTTT
CSVEGMPSGNTIYF